This TCR beta chain came from a study of molecular identifiers for immune sequencing clone quantification (dated by TCRdb to the late 2010s). Background for the entire study: For a replicate experiment, RNA from around 20,000 or 99,000 naive CD8 T cells was divided into five aliquots, of which four were sequenced. This methods study benchmarked molecular-identifier clustering-based TCR repertoire sequencing (MIDCIRS) and TCR RNA copy counting, using CD8 T cells to do so. General findings and caveats noted by the study authors: Highly expanded clone sizes could be underestimated if identical TCR molecules share a barcode. Modeling gave around 3 recovered TCR RNA copies per cell versus around 10 by digital PCR, implying around 33% capture efficiency. Spiked-in Jurkat TCR RNA equivalent to a single cell was reported to be detectable even among 980,000 or so naive CD8 T cells. Without barcode sub-clustering, chimeric consensus sequences inflated TCR diversity; chimeras reached as high as 47%. Naive libraries contained spiked-in Jurkat TCR RNA (around ten copies' worth), which is not part of the donor repertoire. In CMV-specific effector cells, clones with more than 20 RNA copies contained over 97% of molecules, whereas in naive cells such clones contained under 1% of molecules.

The germline V gene supplies CDR1 SGHDN and CDR2 FVKESK. V is trimmed back by 5 bases and J by 3 bases, and the junction contains 7 bases that no gene match accounts for. The CDR3 contains 16 residues, cysteine and phenylalanine counted. The read is trimmed to its CDR3 DNA, 48 bases read in frame from base 1. Receptor amplification or capture employed PCR. Sequencing instrument: NextSeq 500. Bulk TCR libraries were generated as previously described, with the TCR primers listed in Table S5 used. Purification of total RNA was performed with the Qiagen AllPrep DNA/RNA kit. Before any analysis, reads coming from multiple sequencing runs of the same library were combined into one pool. As for the original processing: Reads were retained only if the reads had an exact TCR constant sequence, and the retained reads were trimmed to 150 nt and grouped according to their 12-nt molecular barcodes. Within each barcode group, reads were sub-clustered at a 15% Levenshtein threshold, and quality-weighted consensus sequences were built per RNA molecule. Non-functional sequences were excluded, and lower-count sequences lying one edit away from another sequence were also excluded. On the basis of fitting two negative binomial distributions, barcode sub-clusters with fewer than 20% of the maximum read count were discarded. The public reads were quality trimmed at Q25 with fastp and then assembled into clones with MiXCR by TCRdb, keeping productive beta chains. Each entry merges the rows of one CDR3 protein and shows their most common DNA and genes. V and J calls and clone size were set by TCRdb, not the authors. The sample table holds approximately 590,000 distinct CDR3 sequences, of which approximately 24% were seen once. Together, the top ten hold around 0.78% of the sample.

Naive CD8 T cell libraries were made from about 21,000 to 970,000 sorted cells using 10%, 30% or 50% of purified RNA. Naive CD8 T cells, defined as CD8+CD4-CCR7+CD45RA+, were FACS-sorted into RLT Plus buffer on a BD FACSAria II. To test detection sensitivity, Jurkat RNA equal to approximately ten TCR copies was added to samples of about 19,000-1,100,000 naive CD8 T cells. Enrichment of CD8 T cells was performed with RosetteSep CD8+ T Cell Enrichment Cocktail and Ficoll-Paque, after which ACK red cell lysis was carried out. Details on this clonotype: Its antigen is not yet known. This may come from a read error, since a much larger clone is one base off.

The V and J genes are TRBV14 and TRBJ2-5; 12 junctional bases match TRBD2. The sequenced sample was naive CD8+ T cells from blood, with Jurkat cell RNA spiked in. In light of the paper, this sample's cell subset or site label describes: FACS-sorted CD8+CD4-CCR7+CD45RA+ naive T cells. The clonotype originates from a human donor in good health. Some libraries in this study had Jurkat cell RNA spiked in. The CDR3 protein is CASSSKGLAGKETQYF. The sequenced DNA is TGTGCCAGCAGCTCTAAAGGACTAGCGGGAAAAGAGACCCAGTACTTC.